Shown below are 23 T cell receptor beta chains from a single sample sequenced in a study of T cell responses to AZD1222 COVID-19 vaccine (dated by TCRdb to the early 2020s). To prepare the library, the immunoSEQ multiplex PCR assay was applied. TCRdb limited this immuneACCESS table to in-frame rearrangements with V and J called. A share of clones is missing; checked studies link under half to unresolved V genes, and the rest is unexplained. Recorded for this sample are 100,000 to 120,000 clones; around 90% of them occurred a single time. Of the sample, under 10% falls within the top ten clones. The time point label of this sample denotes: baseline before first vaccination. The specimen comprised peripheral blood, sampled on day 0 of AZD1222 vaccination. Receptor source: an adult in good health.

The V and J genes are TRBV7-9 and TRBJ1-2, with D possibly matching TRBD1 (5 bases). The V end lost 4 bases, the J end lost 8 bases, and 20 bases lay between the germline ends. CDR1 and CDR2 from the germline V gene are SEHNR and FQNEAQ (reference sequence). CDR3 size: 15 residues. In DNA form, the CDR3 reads TGTGCCAGCAGCTCGCCCGGGACGGCCTTTGTAGGCTACACCTTC. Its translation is CASSSPGTAFVGYTF.

The CDR3 DNA is TGTGCCATCAGCGGGACAGGGTACACCTACGAGCAGTACTTC. Amino acid sequence: CAISGTGYTYEQYF. The chain employs TRBV10-3 and TRBJ2-7; 9 bases are a match to TRBD1. CDR3 size: 14 residues. V trimming: 6 bases; J trimming: 2 bases; junction bases outside the gene matches: 5. Germline V lookup: CDR1 ENHRY, CDR2 SYGVKD.

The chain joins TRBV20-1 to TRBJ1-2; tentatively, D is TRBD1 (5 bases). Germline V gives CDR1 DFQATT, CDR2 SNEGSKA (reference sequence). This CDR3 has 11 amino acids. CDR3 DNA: TGCAGCGAAGATGGGGACGGTGGCTACACCTTC. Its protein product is CSEDGDGGYTF.

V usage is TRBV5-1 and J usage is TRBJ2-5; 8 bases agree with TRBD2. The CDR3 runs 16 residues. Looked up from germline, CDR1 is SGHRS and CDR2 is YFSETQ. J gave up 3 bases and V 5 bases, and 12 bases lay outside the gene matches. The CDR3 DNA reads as TGCGCCAGCAGTGGGCTCGGCGGGGGGCCCGAAGAGACCCAGTACTTC. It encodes CASSGLGGGPEETQYF. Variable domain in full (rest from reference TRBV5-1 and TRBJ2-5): KAGVTQTPRYLIKTRGQQVTLSCSPISGHRSVSWYQQTPGQGLQFLFEYFSETQRNKGNFPGRFSGRQFSNSRSEMNVSTLELGDSALYLCASSGLGGGPEETQYFGPGTRLLVL.

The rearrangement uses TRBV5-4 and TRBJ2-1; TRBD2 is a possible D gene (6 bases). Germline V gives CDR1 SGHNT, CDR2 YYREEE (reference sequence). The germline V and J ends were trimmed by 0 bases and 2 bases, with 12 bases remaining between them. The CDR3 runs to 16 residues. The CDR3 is CASSLAVAAPYNEQFF. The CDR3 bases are TGTGCCAGCAGCTTGGCGGTAGCGGCCCCCTACAATGAGCAGTTCTTC.

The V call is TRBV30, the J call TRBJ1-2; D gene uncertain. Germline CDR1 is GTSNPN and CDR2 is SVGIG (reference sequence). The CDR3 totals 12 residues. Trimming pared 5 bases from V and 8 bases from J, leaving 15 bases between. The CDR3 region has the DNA TGTGCCTGGTCCCACCTTATTAGGGGCTACACCTTC. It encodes CAWSHLIRGYTF.

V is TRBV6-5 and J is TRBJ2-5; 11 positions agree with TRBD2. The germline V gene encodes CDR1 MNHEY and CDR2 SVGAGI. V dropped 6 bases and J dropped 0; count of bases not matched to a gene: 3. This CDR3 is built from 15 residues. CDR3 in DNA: TGTGCCAGCAGAGTAGCGGGGGGGTACCAAGAGACCCAGTACTTC. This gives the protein CASRVAGGYQETQYF.

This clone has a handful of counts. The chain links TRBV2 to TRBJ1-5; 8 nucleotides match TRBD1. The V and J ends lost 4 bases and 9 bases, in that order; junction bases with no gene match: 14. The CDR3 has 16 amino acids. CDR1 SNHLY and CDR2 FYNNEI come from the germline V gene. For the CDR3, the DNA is TGTGCCAGCAGTGGAGTCGCCGGGACAGGTACTGGGCCCCAGCATTTT. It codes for CASSGVAGTGTGPQHF. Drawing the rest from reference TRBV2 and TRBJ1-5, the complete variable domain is EPEVTQTPSHQVTQMGQEVILRCVPISNHLYFYWYRQILGQKVEFLVSFYNNEISEKSEIFDDQFSVERPDGSNFTLKIRSTKLEDSAMYFCASSGVAGTGTGPQHFGDGTRLSIL.

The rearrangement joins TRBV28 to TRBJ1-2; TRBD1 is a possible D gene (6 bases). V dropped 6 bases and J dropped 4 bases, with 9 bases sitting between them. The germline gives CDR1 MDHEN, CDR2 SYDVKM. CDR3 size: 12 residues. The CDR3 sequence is CASRRDIYGYTF. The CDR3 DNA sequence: TGTGCCAGCAGAAGGGACATCTATGGCTACACCTTC.

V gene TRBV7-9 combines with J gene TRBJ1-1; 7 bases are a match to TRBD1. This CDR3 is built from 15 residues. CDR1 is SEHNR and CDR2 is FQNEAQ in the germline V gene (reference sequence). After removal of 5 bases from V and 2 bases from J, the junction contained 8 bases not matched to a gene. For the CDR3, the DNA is TGTGCCAGCAGCGCCCCGACAGGGCTAAACACTGAAGCTTTCTTT. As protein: CASSAPTGLNTEAFF.

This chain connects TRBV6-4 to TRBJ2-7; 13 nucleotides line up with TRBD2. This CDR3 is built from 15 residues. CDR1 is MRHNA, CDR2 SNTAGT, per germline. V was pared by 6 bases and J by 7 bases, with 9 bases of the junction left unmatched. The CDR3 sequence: CASSPTAGLAGEQYF. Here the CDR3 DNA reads TGTGCCAGCAGCCCTACAGCGGGACTAGCGGGGGAGCAGTACTTC.

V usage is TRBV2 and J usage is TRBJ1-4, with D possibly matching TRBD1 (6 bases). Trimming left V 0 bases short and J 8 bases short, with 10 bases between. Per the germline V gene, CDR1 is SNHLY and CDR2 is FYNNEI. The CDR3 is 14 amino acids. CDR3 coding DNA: TGTGCCAGCAGTGAAGCGCTTCAGGGGGAAAAACTGTTTTTT. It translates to CASSEALQGEKLFF.

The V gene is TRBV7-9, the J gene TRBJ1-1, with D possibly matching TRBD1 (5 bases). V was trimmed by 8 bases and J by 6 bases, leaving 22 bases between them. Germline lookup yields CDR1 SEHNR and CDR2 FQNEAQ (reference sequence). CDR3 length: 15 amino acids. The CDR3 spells CASGSTGTFSAEAFF. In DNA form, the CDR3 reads TGTGCCAGCGGCTCGACCGGGACTTTCAGCGCTGAAGCTTTCTTT.

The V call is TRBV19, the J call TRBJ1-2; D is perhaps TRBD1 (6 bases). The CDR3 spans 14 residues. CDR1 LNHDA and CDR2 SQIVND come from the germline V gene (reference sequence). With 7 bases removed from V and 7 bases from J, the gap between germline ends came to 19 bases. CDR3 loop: CASIRPGAGVGYTF. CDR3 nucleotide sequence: TGTGCCAGTATAAGACCGGGGGCGGGAGTTGGCTACACCTTC.

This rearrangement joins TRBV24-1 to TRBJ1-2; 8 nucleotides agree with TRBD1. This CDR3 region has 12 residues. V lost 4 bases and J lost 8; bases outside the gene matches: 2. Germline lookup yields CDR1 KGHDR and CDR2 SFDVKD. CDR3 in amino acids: CATSENRGGYTF. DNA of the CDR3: TGTGCCACCAGTGAGAACAGGGGGGGCTACACCTTC.

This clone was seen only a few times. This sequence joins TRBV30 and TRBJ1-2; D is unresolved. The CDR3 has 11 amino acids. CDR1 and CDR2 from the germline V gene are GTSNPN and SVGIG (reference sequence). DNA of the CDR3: TGTGCAGCCGGTCGGACCTATGGCTACACCTTC. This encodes CAAGRTYGYTF.

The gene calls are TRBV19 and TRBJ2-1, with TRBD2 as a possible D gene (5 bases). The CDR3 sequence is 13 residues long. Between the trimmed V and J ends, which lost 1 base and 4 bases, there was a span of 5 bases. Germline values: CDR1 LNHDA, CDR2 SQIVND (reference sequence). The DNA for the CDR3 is TGTGCCAGTAGTATAGGAGGGTACAATGAGCAGTTCTTC. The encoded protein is CASSIGGYNEQFF.

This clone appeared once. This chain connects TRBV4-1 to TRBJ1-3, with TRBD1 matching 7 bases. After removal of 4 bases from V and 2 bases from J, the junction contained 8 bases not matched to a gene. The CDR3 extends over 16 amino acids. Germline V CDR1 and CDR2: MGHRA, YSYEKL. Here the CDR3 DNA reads TGCGCCAGCAGCCTATTAGGACAGGCCCCTGGAAACACCATATATTTT. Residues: CASSLLGQAPGNTIYF.

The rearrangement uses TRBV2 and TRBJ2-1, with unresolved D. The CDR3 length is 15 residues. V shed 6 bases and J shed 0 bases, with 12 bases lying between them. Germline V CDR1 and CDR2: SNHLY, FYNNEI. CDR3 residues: CASSSTWSSYNEQFF. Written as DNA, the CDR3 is TGTGCCAGCAGCTCGACATGGAGCTCCTACAATGAGCAGTTCTTC.

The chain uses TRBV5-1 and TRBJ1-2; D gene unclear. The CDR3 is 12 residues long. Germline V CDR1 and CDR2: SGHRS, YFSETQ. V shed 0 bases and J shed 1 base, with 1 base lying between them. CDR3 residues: CASSLGNYGYTF. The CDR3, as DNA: TGCGCCAGCAGCTTGGGTAACTATGGCTACACCTTC.

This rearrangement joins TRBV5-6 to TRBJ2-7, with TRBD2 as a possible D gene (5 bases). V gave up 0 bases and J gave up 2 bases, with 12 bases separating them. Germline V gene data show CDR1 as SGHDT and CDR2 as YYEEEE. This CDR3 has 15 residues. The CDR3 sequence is CASSLAATRPYEQYF. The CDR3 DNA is TGTGCCAGCAGCTTGGCGGCCACTAGGCCCTACGAGCAGTACTTC.

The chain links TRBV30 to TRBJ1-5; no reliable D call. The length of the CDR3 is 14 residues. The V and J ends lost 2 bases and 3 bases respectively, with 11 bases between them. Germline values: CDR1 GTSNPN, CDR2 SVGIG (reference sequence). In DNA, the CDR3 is TGTGCCTGGAGTCCCGGGTTCAACAATCAGCCCCAGCATTTT. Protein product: CAWSPGFNNQPQHF.

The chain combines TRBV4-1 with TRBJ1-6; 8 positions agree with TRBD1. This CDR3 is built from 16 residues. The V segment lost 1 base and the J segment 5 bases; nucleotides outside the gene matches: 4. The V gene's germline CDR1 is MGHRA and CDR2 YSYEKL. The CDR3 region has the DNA TGCGCCAGCAGCCAAGCCAGGACAGGGAATAATTCACCCCTCCACTTT. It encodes CASSQARTGNNSPLHF.